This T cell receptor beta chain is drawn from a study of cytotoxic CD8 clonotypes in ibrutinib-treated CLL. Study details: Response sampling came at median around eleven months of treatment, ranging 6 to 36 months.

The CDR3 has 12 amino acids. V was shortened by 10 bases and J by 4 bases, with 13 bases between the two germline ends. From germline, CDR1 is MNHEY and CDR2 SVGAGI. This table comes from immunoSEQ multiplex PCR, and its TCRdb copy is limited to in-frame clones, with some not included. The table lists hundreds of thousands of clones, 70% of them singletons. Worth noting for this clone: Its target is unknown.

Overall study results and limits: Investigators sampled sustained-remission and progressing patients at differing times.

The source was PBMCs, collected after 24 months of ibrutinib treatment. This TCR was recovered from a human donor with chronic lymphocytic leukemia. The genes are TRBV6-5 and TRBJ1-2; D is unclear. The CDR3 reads CATHDGFYGYTF. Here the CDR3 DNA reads TGTGCCACTCACGACGGATTCTATGGCTACACCTTC.